The clone carrying this T cell receptor (beta chain) has only a few counts. Its target is unknown. This entry is derived from a study of T-cell memory formation after mild COVID-19. Study information: TCR clusters largely stayed donor specific.

TCRdb reprocessed the 5' RACE reads via MiXCR and lists one record per CDR3 protein. The sample consists of about 55,000 distinct CDR3 sequences, roughly 25% of them appearing once. Germline loops: CDR1 DFQATT, CDR2 SNEGSKA (reference sequence). CDR3 length: 17 residues. V was clipped by 4 bases and J by 4 bases; unmatched bases: 14. Study outcomes and limitations: CD4+ clones that contracted lay mainly in CM and EM; CD8+ ones lay in EMRA.

The chain uses TRBV20-1 and TRBJ2-3; 10 bases line up with TRBD1. Sequences were obtained from PBMCs or a T cell subset sorted from them (not recorded which). The TCR sequence derives from a man between 18 and 35 years old who had mild COVID-19 (a few samples of this study predate the infection). Cell type and time point are not known. The CDR3 here is CSATSLLGQGRADTQYF. The CDR3 nucleotides read TGCAGTGCTACGAGTTTGTTGGGACAGGGGAGGGCAGATACGCAGTATTTT.